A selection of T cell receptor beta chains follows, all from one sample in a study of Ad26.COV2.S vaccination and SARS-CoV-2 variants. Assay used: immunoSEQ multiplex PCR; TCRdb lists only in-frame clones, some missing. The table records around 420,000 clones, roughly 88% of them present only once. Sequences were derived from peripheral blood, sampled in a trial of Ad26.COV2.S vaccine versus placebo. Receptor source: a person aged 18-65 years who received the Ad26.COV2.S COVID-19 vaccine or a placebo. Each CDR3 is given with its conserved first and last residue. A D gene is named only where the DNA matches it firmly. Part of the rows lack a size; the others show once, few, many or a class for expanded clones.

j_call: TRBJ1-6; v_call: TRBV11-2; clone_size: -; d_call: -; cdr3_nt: TGTGCCAGCAGCTTAGAATTCAGGTTCTTAGGCTCACCCCTCCACTTT; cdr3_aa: CASSLEFRFLGSPLHF
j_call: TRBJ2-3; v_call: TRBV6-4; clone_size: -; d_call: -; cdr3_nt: TGTGCCAGCAGTGACCAGGGTTCGGGGACAGATACGCAGTATTTT; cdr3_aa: CASSDQGSGTDTQYF
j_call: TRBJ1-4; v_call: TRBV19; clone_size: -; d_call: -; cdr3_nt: TGTGCCAGTAGTATCCAGGGTGGCTCTAATGAAAAACTGTTTTTT; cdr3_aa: CASSIQGGSNEKLFF
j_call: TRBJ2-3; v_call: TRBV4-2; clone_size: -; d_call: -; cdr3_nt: TGTGCCAGCAGCCTTATGACGGGGATCGATACGCAGTATTTT; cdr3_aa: CASSLMTGIDTQYF
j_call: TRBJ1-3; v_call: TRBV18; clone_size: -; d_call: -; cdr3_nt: TGTGCCAGCTCACCCGACCGCGTCTCAGGAAACACCATATATTTT; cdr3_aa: CASSPDRVSGNTIYF
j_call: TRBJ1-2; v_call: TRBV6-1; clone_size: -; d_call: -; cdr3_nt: TGTGCCAGCAGTGACGGATTCCTCGCCGGCTACACCTTC; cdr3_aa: CASSDGFLAGYTF
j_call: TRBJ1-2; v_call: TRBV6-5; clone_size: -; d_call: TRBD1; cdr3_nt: TGTGCCAGCAACCCGACAGGGGGAGGCCACTATGGCTACACCTTC; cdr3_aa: CASNPTGGGHYGYTF
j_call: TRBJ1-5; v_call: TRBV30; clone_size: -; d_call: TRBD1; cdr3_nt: TGTGCCTGGGCACAGGGGGCTTATCAGCCCCAGCATTTT; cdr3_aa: CAWAQGAYQPQHF
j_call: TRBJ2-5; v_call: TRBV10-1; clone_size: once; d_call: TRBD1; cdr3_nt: TGCGCCAGCAAGCTAAGGGGGCCGAGACAAGAGACCCAGTACTTC; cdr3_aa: CASKLRGPRQETQYF
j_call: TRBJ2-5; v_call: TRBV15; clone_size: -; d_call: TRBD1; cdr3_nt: TGTGCCACCAGCACTGGACAGGGCCAAGAGACCCAGTACTTC; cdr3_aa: CATSTGQGQETQYF
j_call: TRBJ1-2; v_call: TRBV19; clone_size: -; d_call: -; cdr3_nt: TGTGCCAGTAGTATAATGTCGGTTAAGTCTGGCTACACCTTC; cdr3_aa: CASSIMSVKSGYTF
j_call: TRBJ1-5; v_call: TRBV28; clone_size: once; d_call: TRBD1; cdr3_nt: TGTGCCAGCAGTTTCGACAGGGGGATAGCCTATCAGCCCCAGCATTTT; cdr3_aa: CASSFDRGIAYQPQHF
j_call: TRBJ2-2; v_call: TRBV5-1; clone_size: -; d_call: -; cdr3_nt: TGCGCCCCCGCGGGCCCCGGGGAGCTGTTTTTT; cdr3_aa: CAPAGPGELFF